This TCR beta chain was captured by sequencing in a study of molecular identifiers for immune sequencing clone quantification. Preparation of naive CD8 libraries involved roughly 19,000 to 1,000,000 sorted cells and 10%, 30% or 50% RNA. CD8+CD4-CCR7+CD45RA+ sorting gave the naive CD8 T cells. Bulk libraries came from a prior protocol with listed TCR primers. TCRdb independently ran MiXCR on the PCR reads; one entry per CDR3 protein. The data hold nearly 650,000 distinct CDR3 sequences, with roughly 23% observed a single time. In this sample, this clonotype turned up many times. What it binds is not known. Study findings and constraints: Identical TCR molecules can share a barcode, and this sharing could underestimate highly expanded clone sizes.

The sequence was obtained from a human donor in good health. Some libraries in this study had Jurkat cell RNA spiked in. Sequenced: naive CD8+ T cells from blood, with Jurkat cell RNA spiked in. The subset is: FACS-sorted CD8+CD4-CCR7+CD45RA+ naive T cells.

In DNA, the CDR3 is TGTGCCAGCAGTTGGAGCTCTGGGGCCAACGTCCTGACTTTC. Translating gives CASSWSSGANVLTF. The chain links TRBV5-5 to TRBJ2-6; D is undetermined. Trimming took 5 bases from V and 0 from J, leaving 6 bases between them. CDR3 length: 14 amino acids. Germline loops: CDR1 SGHKS, CDR2 YYEKEE (reference sequence).